This TCR beta chain appears in the sequencing data of a study of identical twins' blood T cells. The CDR3 loop spans 11 amino acids. V was trimmed by 8 bases and J by 5 bases, leaving 9 bases between them. CDR1 and CDR2 from the germline V gene are MNHEY and SVGAGI. MiXCR, applied by TCRdb to the 5' RACE reads, yields one record per CDR3 protein. The data contain fewer than 450,000 distinct CDR3 sequences, 28% of them seen just once; the ten biggest clones take up 6% to 7%. This chain joins TRBV6-5 and TRBJ1-1; D is uncertain. This TCR came from a woman aged 18-49 years in good health. The source material was PBMCs. CDR3 bases: TGTGCCAGCTTTTCGGGAACTGAAGCTTTCTTT. It specifies CASFSGTEAFF.